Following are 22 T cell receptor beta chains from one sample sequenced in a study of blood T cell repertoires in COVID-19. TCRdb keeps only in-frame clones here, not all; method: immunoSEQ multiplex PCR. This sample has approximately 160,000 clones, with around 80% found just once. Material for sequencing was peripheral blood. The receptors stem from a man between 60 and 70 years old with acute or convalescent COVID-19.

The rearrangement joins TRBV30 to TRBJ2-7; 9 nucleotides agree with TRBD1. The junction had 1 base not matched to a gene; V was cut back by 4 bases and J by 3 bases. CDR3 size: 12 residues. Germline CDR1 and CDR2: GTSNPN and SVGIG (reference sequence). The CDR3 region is CAWKDRGYEQYF. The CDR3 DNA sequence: TGTGCCTGGAAGGACAGGGGCTACGAGCAGTACTTC.

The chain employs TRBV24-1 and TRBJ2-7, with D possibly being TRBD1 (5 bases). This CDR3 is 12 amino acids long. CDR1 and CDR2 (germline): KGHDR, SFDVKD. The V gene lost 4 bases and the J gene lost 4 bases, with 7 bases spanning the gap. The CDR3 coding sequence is TGTGCCACCAGTGACCAGGGTTACGAGCAGTACTTC. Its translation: CATSDQGYEQYF.

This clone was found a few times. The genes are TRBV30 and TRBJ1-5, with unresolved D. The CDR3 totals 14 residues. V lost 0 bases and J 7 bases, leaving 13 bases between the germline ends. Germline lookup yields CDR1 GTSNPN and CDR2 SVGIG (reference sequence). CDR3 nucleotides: TGTGCCTGGAGTGTGGGAGTGGTGCGCCAGCCCCAGCATTTT. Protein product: CAWSVGVVRQPQHF.

Here the CDR3 DNA reads TGTGCCAGCAGCTTTGGGGACAGGGTTGTTTTTGGCTACACCTTC. Translated: CASSFGDRVVFGYTF. V gene TRBV5-4 combines with J gene TRBJ1-2, with 9 positions matching TRBD1. The CDR3 is made up of 15 amino acids. V trimming: 2 bases; J trimming: 7 bases; junction bases outside the gene matches: 9. The germline V gene has CDR1 SGHNT and CDR2 YYREEE (reference sequence).

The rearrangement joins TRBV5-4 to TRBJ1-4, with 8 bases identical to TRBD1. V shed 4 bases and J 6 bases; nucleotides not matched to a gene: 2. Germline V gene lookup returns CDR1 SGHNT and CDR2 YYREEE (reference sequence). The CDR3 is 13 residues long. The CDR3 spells CASSKDRDEKLFF. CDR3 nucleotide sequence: TGTGCCAGCAGCAAGGACAGGGATGAAAAACTGTTTTTT.

The CDR3 nucleotides read TGTGCCACCAGCAATGACAGGGTCGGTCAGCCCCAGCATTTT. Translated: CATSNDRVGQPQHF. The chain recombines TRBV24-1 with TRBJ1-5; 7 bases match TRBD1. The CDR3 runs 14 residues. V shed 7 bases, J shed 6 bases, and the junction held 8 bases outside the gene matches. Germline V gives CDR1 KGHDR, CDR2 SFDVKD.

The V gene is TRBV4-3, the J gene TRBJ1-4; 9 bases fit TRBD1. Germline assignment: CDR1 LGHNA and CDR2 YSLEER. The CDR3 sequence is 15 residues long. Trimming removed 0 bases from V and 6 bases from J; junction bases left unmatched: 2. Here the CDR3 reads CASSQDNRGHEKLFF. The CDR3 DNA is TGCGCCAGCAGCCAAGATAACAGGGGGCATGAAAAACTGTTTTTT.

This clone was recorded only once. This CDR3 is CASRGQTVLSYNEQFF. The CDR3 region has the DNA TGTGCCAGCAGGGGGCAGACAGTCCTCTCCTACAATGAGCAGTTCTTC. The rearrangement links TRBV27 to TRBJ2-1; D is possibly TRBD1 (5 bases). Germline V gene sequence: CDR1 MNHEY, CDR2 SMNVEV (reference sequence). The V end was cut by 6 bases, the J end by 0 bases, with 15 bases between. CDR3 length: 16 amino acids.

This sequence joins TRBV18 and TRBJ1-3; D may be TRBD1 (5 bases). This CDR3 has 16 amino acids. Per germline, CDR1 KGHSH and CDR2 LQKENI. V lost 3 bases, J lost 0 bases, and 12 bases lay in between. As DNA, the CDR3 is TGTGCCAGCTCACCGAGCAGGGTCAGCTCTGGAAACACCATATATTTT. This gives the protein CASSPSRVSSGNTIYF.

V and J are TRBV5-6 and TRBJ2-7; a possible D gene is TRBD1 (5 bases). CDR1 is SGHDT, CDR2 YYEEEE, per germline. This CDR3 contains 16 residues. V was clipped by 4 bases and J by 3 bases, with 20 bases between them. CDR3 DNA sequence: TGTGCCAGCAGCCCCGCTCAGGGCAAAGGGGACTACGAGCAGTACTTC. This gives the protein CASSPAQGKGDYEQYF. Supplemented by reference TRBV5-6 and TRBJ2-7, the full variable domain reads DAGVTQSPTHLIKTRGQQVTLRCSPKSGHDTVSWYQQALGQGPQFIFQYYEEEERQRGNFPDRFSGHQFPNYSSELNVNALLLGDSALYLCASSPAQGKGDYEQYFGPGTRLTVT.

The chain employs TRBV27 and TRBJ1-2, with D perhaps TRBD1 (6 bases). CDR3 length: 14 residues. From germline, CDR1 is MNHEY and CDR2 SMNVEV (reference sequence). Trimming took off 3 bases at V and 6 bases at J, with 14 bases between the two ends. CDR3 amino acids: CASSLNTGSHGYTF. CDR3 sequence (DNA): TGTGCCAGCAGTTTGAATACAGGGTCCCATGGCTACACCTTC.

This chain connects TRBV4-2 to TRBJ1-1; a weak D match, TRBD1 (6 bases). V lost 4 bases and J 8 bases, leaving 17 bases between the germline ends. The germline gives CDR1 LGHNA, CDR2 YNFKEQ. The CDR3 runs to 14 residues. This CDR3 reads CASSRGGGSAEAFF. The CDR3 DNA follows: TGTGCCAGCAGCCGAGGGGGAGGGAGTGCGGAAGCTTTCTTT.

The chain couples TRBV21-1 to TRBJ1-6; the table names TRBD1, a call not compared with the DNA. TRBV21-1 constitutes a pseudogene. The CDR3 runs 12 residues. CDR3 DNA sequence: TGTGCCAGCAGCAAAGGAGGACAACCCCTCCACTTT. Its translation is CASSKGGQPLHF.

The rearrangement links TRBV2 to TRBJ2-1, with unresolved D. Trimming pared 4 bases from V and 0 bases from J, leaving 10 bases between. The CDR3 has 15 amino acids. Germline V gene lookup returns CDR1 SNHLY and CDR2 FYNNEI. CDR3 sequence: CASSGGRSSYNEQFF. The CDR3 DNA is TGTGCCAGCAGTGGCGGTAGGAGCTCCTACAATGAGCAGTTCTTC.

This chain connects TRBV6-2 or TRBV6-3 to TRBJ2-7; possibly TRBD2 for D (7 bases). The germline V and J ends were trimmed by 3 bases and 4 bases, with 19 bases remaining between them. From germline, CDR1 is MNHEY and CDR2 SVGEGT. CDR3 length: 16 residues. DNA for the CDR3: TGTGCCAGCAGTTATAACGCTGCGGGGGCTCATTACGAGCAGTACTTC. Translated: CASSYNAAGAHYEQYF.

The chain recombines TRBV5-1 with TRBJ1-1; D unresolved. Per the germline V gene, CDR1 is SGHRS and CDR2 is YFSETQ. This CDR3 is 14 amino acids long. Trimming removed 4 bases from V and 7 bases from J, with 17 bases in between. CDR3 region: CASSPNLSSNEAFF. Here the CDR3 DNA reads TGCGCCAGCAGCCCAAACCTTTCATCTAATGAAGCTTTCTTT. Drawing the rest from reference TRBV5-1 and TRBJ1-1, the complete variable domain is KAGVTQTPRYLIKTRGQQVTLSCSPISGHRSVSWYQQTPGQGLQFLFEYFSETQRNKGNFPGRFSGRQFSNSRSEMNVSTLELGDSALYLCASSPNLSSNEAFFGQGTRLTVV.

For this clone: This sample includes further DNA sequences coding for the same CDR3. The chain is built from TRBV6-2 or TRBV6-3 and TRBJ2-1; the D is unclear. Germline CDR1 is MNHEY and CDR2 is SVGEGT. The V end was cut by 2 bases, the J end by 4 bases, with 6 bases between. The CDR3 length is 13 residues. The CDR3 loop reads CASSYRSYNEQFF. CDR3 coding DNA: TGTGCCAGCAGTTACCGCAGTTACAATGAGCAGTTCTTC.

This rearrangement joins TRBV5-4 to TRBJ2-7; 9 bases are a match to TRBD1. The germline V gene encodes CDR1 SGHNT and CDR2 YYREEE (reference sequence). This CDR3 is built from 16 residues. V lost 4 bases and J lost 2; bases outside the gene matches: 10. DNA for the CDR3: TGTGCCAGCAGCCTCGGACAGGGGTTGAAAGCCTACGAGCAGTACTTC. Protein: CASSLGQGLKAYEQYF.

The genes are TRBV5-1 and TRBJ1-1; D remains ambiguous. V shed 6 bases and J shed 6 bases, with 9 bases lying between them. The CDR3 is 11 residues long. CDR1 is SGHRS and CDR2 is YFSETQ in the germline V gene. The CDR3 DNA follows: TGCGCCAGCAAAGCCGCGGCTGAAGCTTTCTTT. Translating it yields CASKAAAEAFF. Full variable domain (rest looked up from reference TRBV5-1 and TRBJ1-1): KAGVTQTPRYLIKTRGQQVTLSCSPISGHRSVSWYQQTPGQGLQFLFEYFSETQRNKGNFPGRFSGRQFSNSRSEMNVSTLELGDSALYLCASKAAAEAFFGQGTRLTVV.

The CDR3 spells CASGLEQGTEAFF. The CDR3 DNA is TGTGCTAGTGGTTTGGAACAGGGAACTGAAGCTTTCTTT. The J gene is TRBJ1-1, the V gene TRBV12-5; TRBD1 might be the D (6 bases). The CDR3 runs to 13 residues. Germline CDR1 reads LGHNT; CDR2 reads FRNRAP. The V and J ends lost 1 base and 5 bases respectively, with 8 bases between them.

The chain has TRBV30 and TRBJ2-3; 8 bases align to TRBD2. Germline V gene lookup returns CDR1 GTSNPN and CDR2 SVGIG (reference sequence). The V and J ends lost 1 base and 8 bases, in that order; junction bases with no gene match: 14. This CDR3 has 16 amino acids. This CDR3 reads CAWSEAGALLVGTQYF. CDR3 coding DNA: TGTGCCTGGAGTGAAGCGGGGGCCCTCCTGGTTGGTACGCAGTATTTT.

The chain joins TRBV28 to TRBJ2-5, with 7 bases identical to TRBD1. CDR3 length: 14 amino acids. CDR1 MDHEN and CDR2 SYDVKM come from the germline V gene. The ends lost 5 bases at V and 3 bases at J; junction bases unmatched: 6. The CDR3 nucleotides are TGTGCCAGCAGTCCGCTCACAGGGGAAGAGACCCAGTACTTC. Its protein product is CASSPLTGEETQYF.